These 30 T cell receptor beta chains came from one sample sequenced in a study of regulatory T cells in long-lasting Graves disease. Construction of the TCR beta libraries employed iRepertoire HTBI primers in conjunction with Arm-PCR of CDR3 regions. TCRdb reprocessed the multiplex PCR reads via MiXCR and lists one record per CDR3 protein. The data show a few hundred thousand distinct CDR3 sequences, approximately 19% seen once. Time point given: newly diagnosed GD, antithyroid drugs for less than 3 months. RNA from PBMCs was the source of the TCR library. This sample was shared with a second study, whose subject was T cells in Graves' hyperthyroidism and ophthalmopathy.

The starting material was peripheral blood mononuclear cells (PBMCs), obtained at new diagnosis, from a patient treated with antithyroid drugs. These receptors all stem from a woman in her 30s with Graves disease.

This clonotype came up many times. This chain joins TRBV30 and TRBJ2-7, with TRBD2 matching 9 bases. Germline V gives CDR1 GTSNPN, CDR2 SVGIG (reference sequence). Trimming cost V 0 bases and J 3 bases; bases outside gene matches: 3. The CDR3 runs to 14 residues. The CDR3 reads CAWSVGTSRYEQYF. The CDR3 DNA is TGTGCCTGGAGTGTAGGGACTAGCCGCTACGAGCAGTACTTC.

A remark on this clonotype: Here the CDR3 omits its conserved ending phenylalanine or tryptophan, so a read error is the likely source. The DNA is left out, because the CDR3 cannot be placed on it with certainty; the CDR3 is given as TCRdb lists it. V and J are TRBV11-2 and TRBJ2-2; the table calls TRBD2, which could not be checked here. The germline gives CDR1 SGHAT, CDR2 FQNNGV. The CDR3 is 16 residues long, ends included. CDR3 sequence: CASSLGRQGAAGELCL.

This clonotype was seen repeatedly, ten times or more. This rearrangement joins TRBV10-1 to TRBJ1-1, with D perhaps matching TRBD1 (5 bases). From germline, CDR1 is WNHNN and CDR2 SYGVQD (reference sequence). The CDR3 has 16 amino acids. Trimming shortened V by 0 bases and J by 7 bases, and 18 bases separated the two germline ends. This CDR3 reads CASSESQGPWGNEAFF. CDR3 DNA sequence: TGCGCCAGCAGTGAGTCTCAGGGCCCTTGGGGTAATGAAGCTTTCTTT.

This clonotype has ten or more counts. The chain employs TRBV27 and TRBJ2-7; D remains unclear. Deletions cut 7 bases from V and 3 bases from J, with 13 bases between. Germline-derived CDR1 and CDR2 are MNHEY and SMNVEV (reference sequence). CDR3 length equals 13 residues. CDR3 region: CASTNPPFYEQYF. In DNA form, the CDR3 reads TGTGCCAGCACCAACCCTCCCTTCTACGAGCAGTACTTC.

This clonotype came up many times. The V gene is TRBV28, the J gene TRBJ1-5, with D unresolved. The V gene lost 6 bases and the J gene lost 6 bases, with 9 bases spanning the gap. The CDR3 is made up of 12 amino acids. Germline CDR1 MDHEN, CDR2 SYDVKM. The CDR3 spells CASSPAGQPQHF. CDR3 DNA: TGTGCCAGCAGCCCCGCCGGTCAGCCCCAGCATTTT. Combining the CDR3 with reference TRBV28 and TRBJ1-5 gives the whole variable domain DVKVTQSSRYLVKRTGEKVFLECVQDMDHENMFWYRQDPGLGLRLIYFSYDVKMKEKGDIPEGYSVSREKKERFSLILESASTNQTSMYLCASSPAGQPQHFGDGTRLSIL.

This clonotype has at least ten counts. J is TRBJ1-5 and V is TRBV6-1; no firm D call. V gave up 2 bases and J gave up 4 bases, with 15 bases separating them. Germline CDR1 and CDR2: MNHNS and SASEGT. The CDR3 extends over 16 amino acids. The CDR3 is CASSENLRTGNQPQHF. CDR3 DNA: TGTGCCAGCAGTGAAAACCTCCGGACGGGAAATCAGCCCCAGCATTTT.

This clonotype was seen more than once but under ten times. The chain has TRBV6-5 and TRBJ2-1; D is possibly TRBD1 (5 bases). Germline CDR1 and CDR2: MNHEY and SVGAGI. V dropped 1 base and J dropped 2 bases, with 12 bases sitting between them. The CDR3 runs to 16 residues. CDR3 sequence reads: CASSYFRQSPYNEQFF. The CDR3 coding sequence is TGTGCCAGCAGTTACTTCCGACAGAGCCCCTACAATGAGCAGTTCTTC.

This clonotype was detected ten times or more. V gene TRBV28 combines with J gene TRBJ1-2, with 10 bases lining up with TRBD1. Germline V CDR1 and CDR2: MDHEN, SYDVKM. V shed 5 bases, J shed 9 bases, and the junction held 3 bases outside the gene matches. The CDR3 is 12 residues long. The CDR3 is CASSVTGGSYTF. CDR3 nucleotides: TGTGCCAGCAGTGTGACAGGGGGCAGCTACACCTTC.

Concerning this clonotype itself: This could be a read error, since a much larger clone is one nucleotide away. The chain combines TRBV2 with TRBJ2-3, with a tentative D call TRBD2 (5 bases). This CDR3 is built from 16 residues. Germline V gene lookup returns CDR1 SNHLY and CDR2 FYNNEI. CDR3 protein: CASSGGRASSTDTRYF. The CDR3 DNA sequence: TGTGCCAGCAGTGGAGGAAGGGCCTCTAGCACAGATACGCGGTATTTT.

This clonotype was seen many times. CDR3 amino acids: CASSDPRYNEQFF. CDR3 bases: TGTGCCAGCAGTGATCCCAGATACAATGAGCAGTTCTTC. The chain uses TRBV25-1 and TRBJ2-1; D is uncertain. CDR1 is MGHDK and CDR2 is SYGVNS in the germline V gene. This CDR3 is 13 amino acids long. The V gene lost 3 bases and the J gene lost 4 bases, with 7 bases spanning the gap.

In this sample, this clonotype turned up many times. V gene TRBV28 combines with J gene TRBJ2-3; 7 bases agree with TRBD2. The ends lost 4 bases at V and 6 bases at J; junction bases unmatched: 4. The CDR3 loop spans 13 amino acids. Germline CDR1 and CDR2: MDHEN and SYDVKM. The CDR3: CASSSLATDTQYF. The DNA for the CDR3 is TGTGCCAGCAGTTCACTAGCGACGGATACGCAGTATTTT.

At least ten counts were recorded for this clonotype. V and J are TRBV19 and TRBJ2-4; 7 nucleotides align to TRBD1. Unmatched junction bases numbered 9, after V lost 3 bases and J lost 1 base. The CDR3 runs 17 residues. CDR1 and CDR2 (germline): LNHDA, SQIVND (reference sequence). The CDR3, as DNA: TGTGCCAGTAGTATGCCGAGACAGGGCAAGGCCAAAAACATTCAGTACTTC. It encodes CASSMPRQGKAKNIQYF.

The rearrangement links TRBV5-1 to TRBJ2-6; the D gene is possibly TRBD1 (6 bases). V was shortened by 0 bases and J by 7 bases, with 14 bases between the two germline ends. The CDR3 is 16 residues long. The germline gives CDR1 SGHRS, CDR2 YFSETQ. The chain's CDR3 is CASSLAWGPSANVLTF. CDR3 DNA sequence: TGCGCCAGCAGCTTGGCTTGGGGGCCCAGTGCCAACGTCCTGACTTTC.

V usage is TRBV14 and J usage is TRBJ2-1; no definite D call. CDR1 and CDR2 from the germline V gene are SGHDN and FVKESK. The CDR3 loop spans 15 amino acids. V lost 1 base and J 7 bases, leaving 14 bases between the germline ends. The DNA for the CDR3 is TGTGCCAGCAGCCAAGTGAGGCTAGAAAGGAATGAGCAGTTCTTC. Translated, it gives CASSQVRLERNEQFF.

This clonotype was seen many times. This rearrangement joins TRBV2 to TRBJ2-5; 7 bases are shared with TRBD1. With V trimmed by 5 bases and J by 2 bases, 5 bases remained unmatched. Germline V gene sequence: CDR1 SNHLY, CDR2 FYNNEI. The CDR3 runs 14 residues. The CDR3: CASSTGTVQETQYF. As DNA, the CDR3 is TGTGCCAGCAGTACCGGGACAGTACAAGAGACCCAGTACTTC.

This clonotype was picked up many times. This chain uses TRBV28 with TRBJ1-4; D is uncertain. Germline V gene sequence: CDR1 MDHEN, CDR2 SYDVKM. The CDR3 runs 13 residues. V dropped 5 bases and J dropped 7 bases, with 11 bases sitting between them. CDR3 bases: TGTGCCAGCAGTCTGGTTAGGGTTGAAAAACTGTTTTTT. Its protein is CASSLVRVEKLFF.

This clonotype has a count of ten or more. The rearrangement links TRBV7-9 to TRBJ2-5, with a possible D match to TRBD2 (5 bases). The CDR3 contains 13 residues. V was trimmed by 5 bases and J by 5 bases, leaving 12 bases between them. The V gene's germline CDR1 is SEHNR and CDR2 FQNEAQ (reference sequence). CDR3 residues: CASSPERRETQYF. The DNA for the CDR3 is TGTGCCAGCAGCCCCGAGCGGCGGGAGACCCAGTACTTC.

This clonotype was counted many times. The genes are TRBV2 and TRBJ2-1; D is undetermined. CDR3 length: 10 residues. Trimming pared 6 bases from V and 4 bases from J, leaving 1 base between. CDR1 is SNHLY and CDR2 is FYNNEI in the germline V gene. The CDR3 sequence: CASRYNEQFF. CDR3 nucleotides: TGTGCCAGCAGGTACAATGAGCAGTTCTTC.

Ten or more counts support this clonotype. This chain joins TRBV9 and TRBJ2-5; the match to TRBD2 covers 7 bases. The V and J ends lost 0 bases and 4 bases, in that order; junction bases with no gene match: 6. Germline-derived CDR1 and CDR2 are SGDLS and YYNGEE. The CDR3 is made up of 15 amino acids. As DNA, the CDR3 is TGTGCCAGCAGCGTAGGCGCGGGGGAGCTAGAGACCCAGTACTTC. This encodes CASSVGAGELETQYF.

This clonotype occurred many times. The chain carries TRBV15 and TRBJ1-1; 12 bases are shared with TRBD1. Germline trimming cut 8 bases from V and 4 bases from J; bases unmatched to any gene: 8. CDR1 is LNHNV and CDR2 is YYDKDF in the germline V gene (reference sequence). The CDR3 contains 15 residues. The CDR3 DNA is TGTGCCACCGGGACAGGGGGCGGACTGTTCACTGAAGCTTTCTTT. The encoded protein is CATGTGGGLFTEAFF.

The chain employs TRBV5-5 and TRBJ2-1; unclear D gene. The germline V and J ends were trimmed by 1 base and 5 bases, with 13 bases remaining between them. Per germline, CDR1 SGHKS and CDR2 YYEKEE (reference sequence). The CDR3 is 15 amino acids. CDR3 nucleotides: TGTGCCAGCAGCTTGAGCAGCCAAGTGGACAATGAGCAGTTCTTC. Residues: CASSLSSQVDNEQFF.

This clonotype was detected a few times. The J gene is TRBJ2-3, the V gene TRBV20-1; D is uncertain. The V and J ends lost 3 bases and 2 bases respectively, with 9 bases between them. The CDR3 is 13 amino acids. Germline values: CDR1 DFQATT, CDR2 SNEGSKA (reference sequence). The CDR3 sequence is CSARSELTDTQYF. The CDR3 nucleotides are TGCAGTGCTAGGTCGGAACTCACAGATACGCAGTATTTT.

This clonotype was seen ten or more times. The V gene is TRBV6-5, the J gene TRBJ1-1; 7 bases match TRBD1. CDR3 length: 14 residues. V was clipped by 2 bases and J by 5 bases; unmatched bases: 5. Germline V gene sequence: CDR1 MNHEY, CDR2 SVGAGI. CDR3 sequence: CASSYARQGTEAFF. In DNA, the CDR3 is TGTGCCAGCAGTTACGCCCGACAGGGAACTGAAGCTTTCTTT.

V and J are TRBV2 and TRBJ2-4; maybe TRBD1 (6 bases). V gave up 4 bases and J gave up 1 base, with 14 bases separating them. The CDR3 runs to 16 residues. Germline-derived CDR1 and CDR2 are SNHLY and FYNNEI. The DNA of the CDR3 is TGTGCCAGCAGTGGAGGATACAGGGTGGCCAAAAACATTCAGTACTTC. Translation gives CASSGGYRVAKNIQYF.

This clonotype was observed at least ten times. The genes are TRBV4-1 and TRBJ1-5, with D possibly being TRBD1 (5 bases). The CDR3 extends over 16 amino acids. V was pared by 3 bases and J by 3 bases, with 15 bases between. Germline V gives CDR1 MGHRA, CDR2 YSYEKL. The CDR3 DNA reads TGCGCCAGCAGCCAGGAGACAGCGTCGTTCAATCAGCCCCAGCATTTT. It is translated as CASSQETASFNQPQHF.

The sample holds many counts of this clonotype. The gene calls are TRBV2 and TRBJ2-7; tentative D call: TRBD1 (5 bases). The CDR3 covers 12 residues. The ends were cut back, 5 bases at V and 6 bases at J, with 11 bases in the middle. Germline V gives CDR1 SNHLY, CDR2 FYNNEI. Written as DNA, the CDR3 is TGTGCCAGCAGTTCTAGGGGCCGCGAGCAGTACTTC. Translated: CASSSRGREQYF.

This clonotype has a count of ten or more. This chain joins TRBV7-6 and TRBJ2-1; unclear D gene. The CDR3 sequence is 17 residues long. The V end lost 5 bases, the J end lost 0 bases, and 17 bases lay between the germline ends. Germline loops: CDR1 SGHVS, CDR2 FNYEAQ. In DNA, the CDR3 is TGTGCCAGCAGCCCAGGCCTCCGGGTCAGCTCCTACAATGAGCAGTTCTTC. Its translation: CASSPGLRVSSYNEQFF.

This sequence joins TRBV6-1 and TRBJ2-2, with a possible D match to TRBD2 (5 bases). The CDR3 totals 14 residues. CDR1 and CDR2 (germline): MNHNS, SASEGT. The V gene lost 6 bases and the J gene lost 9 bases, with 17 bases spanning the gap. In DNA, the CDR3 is TGTGCCAGCAGCACCTCCTGGGTCGGGAGGGAGCTGTTTTTT. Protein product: CASSTSWVGRELFF.

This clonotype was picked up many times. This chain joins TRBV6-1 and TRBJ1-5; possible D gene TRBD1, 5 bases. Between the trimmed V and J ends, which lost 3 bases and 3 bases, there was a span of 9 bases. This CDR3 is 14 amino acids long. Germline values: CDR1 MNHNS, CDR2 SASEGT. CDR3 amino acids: CASSEGPSNQPQHF. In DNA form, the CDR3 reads TGTGCCAGCAGTGAGGGGCCTTCCAATCAGCCCCAGCATTTT.

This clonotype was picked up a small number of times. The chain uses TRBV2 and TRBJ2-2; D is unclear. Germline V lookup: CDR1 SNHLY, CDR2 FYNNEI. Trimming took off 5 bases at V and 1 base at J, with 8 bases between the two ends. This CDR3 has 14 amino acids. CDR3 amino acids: CASSPGVNTGELFF. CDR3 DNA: TGTGCCAGCAGTCCCGGAGTGAACACCGGGGAGCTGTTTTTT.